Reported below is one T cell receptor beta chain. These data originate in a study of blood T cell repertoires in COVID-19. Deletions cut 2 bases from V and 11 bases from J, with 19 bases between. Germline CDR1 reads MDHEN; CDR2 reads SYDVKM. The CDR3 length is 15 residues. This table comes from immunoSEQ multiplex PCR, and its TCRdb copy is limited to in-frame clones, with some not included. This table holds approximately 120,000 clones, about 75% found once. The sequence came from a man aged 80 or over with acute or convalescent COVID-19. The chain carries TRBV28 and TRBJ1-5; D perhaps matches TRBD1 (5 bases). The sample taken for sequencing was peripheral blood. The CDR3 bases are TGTGCCAGCAGTTTAAACAGCCGAAGGGGAGGGGCCCAGCATTTT. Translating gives CASSLNSRRGGAQHF.